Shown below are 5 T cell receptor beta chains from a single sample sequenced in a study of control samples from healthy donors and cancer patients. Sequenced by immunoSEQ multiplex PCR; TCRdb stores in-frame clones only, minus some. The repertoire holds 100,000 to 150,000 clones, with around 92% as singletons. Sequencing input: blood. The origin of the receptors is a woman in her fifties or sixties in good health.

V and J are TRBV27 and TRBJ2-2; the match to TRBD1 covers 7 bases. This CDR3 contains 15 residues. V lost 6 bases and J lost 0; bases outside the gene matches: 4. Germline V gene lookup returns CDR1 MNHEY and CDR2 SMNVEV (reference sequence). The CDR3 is CASRKTGANTGELFF. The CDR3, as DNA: TGTGCCAGCAGAAAAACAGGGGCGAACACCGGGGAGCTGTTTTTT.

CDR3 residues: CASSENRGMQGYTF. CDR3 in DNA: TGTGCCAGCAGTGAAAACAGGGGGATGCAGGGCTACACCTTC. The rearrangement links TRBV6-1 to TRBJ1-2, with 8 positions matching TRBD1. Germline assignment: CDR1 MNHNS and CDR2 SASEGT. The ends lost 2 bases at V and 8 bases at J; junction bases unmatched: 7. There are 14 residues in the CDR3.

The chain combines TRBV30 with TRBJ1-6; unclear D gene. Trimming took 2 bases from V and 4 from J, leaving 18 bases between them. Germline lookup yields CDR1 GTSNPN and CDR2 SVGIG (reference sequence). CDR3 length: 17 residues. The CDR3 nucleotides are TGTGCCTGGAGTCCTCCTGAGCCGGCCACTTATAATTCACCCCTCCACTTT. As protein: CAWSPPEPATYNSPLHF.

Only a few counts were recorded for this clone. The CDR3 spells CASSPEGVNQPQHF. The CDR3 bases are TGCGCCAGCAGCCCGGAGGGTGTGAATCAGCCCCAGCATTTT. The chain combines TRBV4-1 with TRBJ1-5; the D is unclear. Trimming removed 4 bases from V and 4 bases from J, with 11 bases in between. CDR1 is MGHRA and CDR2 is YSYEKL in the germline V gene. The CDR3 loop spans 14 amino acids.

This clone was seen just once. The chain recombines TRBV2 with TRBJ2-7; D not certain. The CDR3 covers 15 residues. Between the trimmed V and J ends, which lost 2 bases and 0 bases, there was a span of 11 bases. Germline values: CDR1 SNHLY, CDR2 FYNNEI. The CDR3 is CASSEWQVSSYEQYF. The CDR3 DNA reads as TGTGCCAGCAGTGAATGGCAGGTTAGCTCCTACGAGCAGTACTTC. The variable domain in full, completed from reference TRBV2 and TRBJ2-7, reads EPEVTQTPSHQVTQMGQEVILRCVPISNHLYFYWYRQILGQKVEFLVSFYNNEISEKSEIFDDQFSVERPDGSNFTLKIRSTKLEDSAMYFCASSEWQVSSYEQYFGPGTRLTVT.